This T cell receptor beta chain was captured in a study of T cell changes during pregnancy in multiple sclerosis. This clone was counted a single time. Clones were read by immunoSEQ multiplex PCR, and TCRdb kept only the in-frame ones, dropping some. The table includes more than 35,000 clones, 89% detected once. Source: CD8+ T cells from peripheral blood mononuclear cells, taken in the third trimester of pregnancy. This TCR derives from a female donor with multiple sclerosis, enrolled in a pregnancy study.

This CDR3 reads CASSVPGGLETQYF. CDR3 DNA sequence: TGTGCCAGCAGCGTACCAGGGGGCCTGGAGACCCAGTACTTC. This chain connects TRBV7-9 to TRBJ2-5, with 8 bases matching TRBD1. The CDR3 sequence is 14 residues long. Looked up from germline, CDR1 is SEHNR and CDR2 is FQNEAQ (reference sequence). The junction had 7 bases not matched to a gene; V was cut back by 5 bases and J by 5 bases. Looking up the rest from reference TRBV7-9 and TRBJ2-5 gives the full variable domain: DTGVSQNPRHKITKRGQNVTFRCDPISEHNRLYWYRQTLGQGPEFLTYFQNEAQLEKSRLLSDRFSAERPKGSFSTLEIQRTEQGDSAMYLCASSVPGGLETQYFGPGTRLLVL.